This T cell receptor (beta chain) comes out of a study of cytomegalovirus exposure and HLA in healthy donors. The overall study: From donors who were HLA-typed, an early data release held 80 million to 85 million unique TCRs. Study findings and constraints: Through in vitro validation, three CMV-associated chains were shown to be specific for CMV antigens. The listing of roughly 160 TCR beta chains classed them as cytomegalovirus-associated.

A remark on this clone: The antigen is undetermined.

Trimming removed 0 bases from V and 4 bases from J, with 8 bases in between. The CDR3 sequence is 14 residues long. Germline V gene sequence: CDR1 SGDLS, CDR2 YYNGEE. PCR used 60 Vbeta primers and 13 Jbeta primers. The method was immunoSEQ multiplex PCR; TCRdb's version includes in-frame clones alone and lacks a portion of them. The sample includes about 94,000 clones, more than 60% of them seen just once. The genes are TRBV9 and TRBJ1-3, with D unresolved. This clonotype was sampled from a man aged 25-40 years in good health and CMV-seronegative. The sequenced material came from PBMCs. This CDR3 is CASSVAAVGNTIYF. CDR3 bases: TGTGCCAGCAGCGTAGCTGCAGTGGGAAACACCATATATTTT.